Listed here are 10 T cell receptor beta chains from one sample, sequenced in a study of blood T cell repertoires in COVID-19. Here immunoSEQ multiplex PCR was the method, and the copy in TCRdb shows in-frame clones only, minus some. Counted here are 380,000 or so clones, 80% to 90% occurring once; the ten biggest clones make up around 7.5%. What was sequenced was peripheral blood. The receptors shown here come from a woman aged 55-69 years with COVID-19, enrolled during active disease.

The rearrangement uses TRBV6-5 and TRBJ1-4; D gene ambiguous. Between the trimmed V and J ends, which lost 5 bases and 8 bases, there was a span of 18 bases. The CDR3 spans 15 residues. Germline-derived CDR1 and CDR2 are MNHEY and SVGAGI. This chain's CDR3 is CASSRSGHFGEKLFF. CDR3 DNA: TGTGCCAGCAGTCGCTCCGGCCATTTCGGGGAAAAACTGTTTTTT.

As DNA, the CDR3 is TGTGCCCGGGGGAGGACAGGGGGCTACGAGCAGTACTTC. It is translated as CARGRTGGYEQYF. The chain is built from TRBV2 and TRBJ2-7, with 10 bases fitting TRBD1. This CDR3 spans 13 amino acids. The germline V gene has CDR1 SNHLY and CDR2 FYNNEI. The junction had 7 bases not matched to a gene; V was cut back by 11 bases and J by 3 bases.

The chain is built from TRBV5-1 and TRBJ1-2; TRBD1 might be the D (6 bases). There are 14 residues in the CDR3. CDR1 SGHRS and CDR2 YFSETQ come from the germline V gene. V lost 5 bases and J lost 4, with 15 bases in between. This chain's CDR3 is CASRGGAGSYGYTF. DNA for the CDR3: TGCGCCAGCAGAGGGGGGGCGGGGAGCTATGGCTACACCTTC.

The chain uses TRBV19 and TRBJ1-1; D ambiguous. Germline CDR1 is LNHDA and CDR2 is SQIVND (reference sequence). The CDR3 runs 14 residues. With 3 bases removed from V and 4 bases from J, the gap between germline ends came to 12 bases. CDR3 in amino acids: CASSISGRPTEAFF. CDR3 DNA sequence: TGTGCCAGTAGTATTTCAGGTCGCCCCACTGAAGCTTTCTTT.

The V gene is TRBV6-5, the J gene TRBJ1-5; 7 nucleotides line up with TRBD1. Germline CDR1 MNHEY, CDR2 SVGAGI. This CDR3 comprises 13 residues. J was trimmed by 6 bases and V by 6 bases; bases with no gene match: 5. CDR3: CASSPTGSQPQHF. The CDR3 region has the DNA TGTGCCAGCAGCCCGACAGGGTCTCAGCCCCAGCATTTT.

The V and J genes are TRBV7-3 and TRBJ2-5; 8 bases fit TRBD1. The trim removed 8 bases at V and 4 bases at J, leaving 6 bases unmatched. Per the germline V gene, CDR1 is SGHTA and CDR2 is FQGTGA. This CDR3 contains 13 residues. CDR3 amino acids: CASSGGAGETQYF. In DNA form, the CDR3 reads TGTGCCAGCTCAGGGGGCGCAGGAGAGACCCAGTACTTC. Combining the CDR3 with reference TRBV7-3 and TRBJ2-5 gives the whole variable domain GAGVSQTPSNKVTEKGKYVELRCDPISGHTALYWYRQSLGQGPEFLIYFQGTGAADDSGLPNDRFFAVRPEGSVSTLKIQRTERGDSAVYLCASSGGAGETQYFGPGTRLLVL.

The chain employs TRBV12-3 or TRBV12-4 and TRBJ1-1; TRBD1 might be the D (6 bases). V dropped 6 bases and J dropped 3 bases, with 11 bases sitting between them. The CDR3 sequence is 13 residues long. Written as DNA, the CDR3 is TGTGCCAGCAGAGAACAGGGTGACACTGAAGCTTTCTTT. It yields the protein CASREQGDTEAFF.

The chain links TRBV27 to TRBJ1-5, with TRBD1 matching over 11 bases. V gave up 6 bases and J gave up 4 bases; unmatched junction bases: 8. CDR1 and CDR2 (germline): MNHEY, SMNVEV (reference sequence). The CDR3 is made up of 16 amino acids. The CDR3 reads CASSPGQGAWNQPQHF. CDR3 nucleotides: TGTGCCAGCAGCCCCGGACAGGGGGCATGGAATCAGCCCCAGCATTTT.

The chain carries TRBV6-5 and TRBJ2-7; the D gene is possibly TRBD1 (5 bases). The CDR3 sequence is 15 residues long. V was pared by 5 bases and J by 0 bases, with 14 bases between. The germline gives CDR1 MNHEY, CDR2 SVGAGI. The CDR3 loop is CASSRTTVSSYEQYF. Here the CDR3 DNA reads TGTGCCAGCAGTCGGACGACAGTGAGCTCCTACGAGCAGTACTTC.

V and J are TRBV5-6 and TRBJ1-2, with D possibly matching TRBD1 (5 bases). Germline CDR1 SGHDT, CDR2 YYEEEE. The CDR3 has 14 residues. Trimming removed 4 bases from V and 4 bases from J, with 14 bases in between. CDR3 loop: CASSERRGPYGYTF. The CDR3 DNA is TGTGCCAGCAGCGAACGAAGGGGCCCCTATGGCTACACCTTC. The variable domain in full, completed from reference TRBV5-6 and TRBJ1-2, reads DAGVTQSPTHLIKTRGQQVTLRCSPKSGHDTVSWYQQALGQGPQFIFQYYEEEERQRGNFPDRFSGHQFPNYSSELNVNALLLGDSALYLCASSERRGPYGYTFGSGTRLTVV.